This T cell receptor beta chain was captured in a study of blood T cell repertoires in COVID-19. Study as a whole: Samples came from the United States, Italy and Spain, spanning acute and convalescent COVID-19.

Measured with immunoSEQ multiplex PCR; TCRdb has only the in-frame clones, and not every one. The sample holds about 120,000 clones; about four fifths are singletons and the top ten take around 3.9%. The sequence came from an elderly woman with acute or convalescent COVID-19. The sample comprised peripheral blood.

Here the CDR3 DNA reads TGTGCCTGGGCCCGGGGGGAGGATCAGCCCCAGCATTTT. Translation gives CAWARGEDQPQHF. This chain uses TRBV30 with TRBJ1-5, with D perhaps matching TRBD1 (5 bases). CDR3 length: 13 amino acids. Germline-derived CDR1 and CDR2 are GTSNPN and SVGIG (reference sequence). With 5 bases removed from V and 5 bases from J, the gap between germline ends came to 13 bases.